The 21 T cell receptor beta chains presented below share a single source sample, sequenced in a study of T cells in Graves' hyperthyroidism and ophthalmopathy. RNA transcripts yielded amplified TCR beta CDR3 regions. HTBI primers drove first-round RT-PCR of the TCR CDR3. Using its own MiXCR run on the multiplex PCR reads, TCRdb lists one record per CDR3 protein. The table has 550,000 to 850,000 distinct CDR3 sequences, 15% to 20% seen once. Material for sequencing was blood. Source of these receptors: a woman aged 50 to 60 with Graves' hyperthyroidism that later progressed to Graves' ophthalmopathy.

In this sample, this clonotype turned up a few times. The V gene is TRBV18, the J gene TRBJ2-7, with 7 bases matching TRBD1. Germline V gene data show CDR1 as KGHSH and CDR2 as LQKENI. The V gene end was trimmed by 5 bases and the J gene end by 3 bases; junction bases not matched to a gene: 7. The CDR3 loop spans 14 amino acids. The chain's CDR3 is CASSITDRSYEQYF. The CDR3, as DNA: TGTGCCAGCTCAATCACGGACAGGAGCTACGAGCAGTACTTC.

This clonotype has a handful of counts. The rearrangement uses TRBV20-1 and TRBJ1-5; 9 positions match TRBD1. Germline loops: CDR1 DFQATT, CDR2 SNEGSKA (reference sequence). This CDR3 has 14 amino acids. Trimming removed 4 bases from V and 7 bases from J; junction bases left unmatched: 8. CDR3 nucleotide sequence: TGCAGTGCTAAGACCGACAGGGGGGGACAGCCCCAGCATTTT. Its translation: CSAKTDRGGQPQHF.

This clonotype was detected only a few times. CDR3 residues: CASSLDIRGVYEQYF. Written as DNA, the CDR3 is TGTGCCAGCAGCTTAGATATCAGGGGGGTCTACGAGCAGTACTTC. The genes are TRBV7-8 and TRBJ2-7; the D gene is possibly TRBD1 (7 bases). The V end lost 1 base, the J end lost 3 bases, and 13 bases lay between the germline ends. CDR1 and CDR2 from the germline V gene are SGHVS and FQNEAQ. The CDR3 is made up of 15 amino acids.

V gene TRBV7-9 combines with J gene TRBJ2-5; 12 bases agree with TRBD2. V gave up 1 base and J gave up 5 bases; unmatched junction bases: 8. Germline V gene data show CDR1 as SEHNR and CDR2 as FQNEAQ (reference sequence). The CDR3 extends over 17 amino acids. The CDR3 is CASSLDPGLAGWETQYF. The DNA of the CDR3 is TGTGCCAGCAGCTTAGACCCCGGACTAGCGGGGTGGGAGACCCAGTACTTC.

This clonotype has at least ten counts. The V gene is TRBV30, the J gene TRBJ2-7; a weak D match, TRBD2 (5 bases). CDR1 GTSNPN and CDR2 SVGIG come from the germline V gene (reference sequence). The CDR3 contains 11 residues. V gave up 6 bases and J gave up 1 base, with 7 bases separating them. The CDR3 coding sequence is TGTGCCTGTACTAGGTCCTACGAGCAGTACTTC. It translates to CACTRSYEQYF.

CDR3 sequence: CSASRPGLAGGGSNIQYF. The CDR3 DNA sequence: TGCAGTGCTAGTAGGCCGGGACTAGCGGGGGGAGGGTCTAACATTCAGTACTTC. This sequence joins TRBV20-1 and TRBJ2-4, with TRBD2 identical over 15 bases. The CDR3 length is 18 residues. From germline, CDR1 is DFQATT and CDR2 SNEGSKA (reference sequence). J lost 7 bases, V lost 3 bases, and 13 bases had no gene match.

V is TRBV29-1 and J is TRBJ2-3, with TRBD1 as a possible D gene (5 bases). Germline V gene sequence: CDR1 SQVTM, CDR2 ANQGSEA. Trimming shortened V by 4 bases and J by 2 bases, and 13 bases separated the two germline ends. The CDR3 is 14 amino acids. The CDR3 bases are TGCAGCGTTGTTAGCCGACAGTTCACAGATACGCAGTATTTT. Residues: CSVVSRQFTDTQYF.

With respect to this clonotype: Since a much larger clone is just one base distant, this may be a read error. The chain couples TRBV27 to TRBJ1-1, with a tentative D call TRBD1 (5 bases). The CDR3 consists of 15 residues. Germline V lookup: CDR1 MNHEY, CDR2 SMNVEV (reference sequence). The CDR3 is CASSLSTRVWTETFF. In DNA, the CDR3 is TGTGCCAGCAGTTTATCGACCAGGGTCTGGACTGAAACTTTCTTT.

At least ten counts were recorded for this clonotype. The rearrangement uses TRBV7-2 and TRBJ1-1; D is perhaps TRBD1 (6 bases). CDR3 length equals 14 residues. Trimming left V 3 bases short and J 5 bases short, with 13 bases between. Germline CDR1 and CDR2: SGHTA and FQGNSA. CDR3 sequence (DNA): TGTGCCAGCAGCTTTTTGGTTCAGGGGACTGAAGCTTTCTTT. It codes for CASSFLVQGTEAFF.

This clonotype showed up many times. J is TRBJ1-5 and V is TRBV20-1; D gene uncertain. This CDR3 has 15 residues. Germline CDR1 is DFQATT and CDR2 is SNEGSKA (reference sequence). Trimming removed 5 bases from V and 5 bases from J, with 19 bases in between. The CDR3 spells CSARVGPRGHQPQHF. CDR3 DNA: TGCAGTGCTCGTGTCGGGCCGAGAGGTCATCAGCCCCAGCATTTT.

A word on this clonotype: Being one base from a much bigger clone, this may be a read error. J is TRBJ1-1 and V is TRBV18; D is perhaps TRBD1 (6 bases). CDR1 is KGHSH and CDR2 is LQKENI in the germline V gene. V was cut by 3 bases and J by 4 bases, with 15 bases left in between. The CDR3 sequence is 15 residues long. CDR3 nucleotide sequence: TGTGCCAGCTCACCCGCGGGGGCGCGTATCACTGAAGCTTTCTTT. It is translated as CASSPAGARITEAFF.

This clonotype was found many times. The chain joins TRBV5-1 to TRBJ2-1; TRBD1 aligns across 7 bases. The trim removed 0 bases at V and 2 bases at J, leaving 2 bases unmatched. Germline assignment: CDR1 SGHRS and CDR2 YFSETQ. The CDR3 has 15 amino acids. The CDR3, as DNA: TGCGCCAGCAGCTTGGCCGGGACAGCCTACAATGAGCAGTTCTTC. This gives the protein CASSLAGTAYNEQFF.

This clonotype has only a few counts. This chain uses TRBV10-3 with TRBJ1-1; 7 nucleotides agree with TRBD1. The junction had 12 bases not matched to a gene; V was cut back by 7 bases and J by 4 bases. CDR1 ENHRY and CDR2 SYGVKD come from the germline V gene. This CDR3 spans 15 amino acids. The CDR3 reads CAITKSTGTFTEAFF. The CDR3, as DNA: TGTGCCATCACTAAATCGACAGGGACATTCACTGAAGCTTTCTTT.

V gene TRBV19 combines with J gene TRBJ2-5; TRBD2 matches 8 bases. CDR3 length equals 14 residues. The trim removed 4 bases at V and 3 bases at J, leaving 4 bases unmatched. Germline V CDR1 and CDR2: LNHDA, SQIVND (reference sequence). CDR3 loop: CASSTRGAEETQYF. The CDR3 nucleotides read TGTGCCAGTAGTACGCGGGGGGCGGAAGAGACCCAGTACTTC.

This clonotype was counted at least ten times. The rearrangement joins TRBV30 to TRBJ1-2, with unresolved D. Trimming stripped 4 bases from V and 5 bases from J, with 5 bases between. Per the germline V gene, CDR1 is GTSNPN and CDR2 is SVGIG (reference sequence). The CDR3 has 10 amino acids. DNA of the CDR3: TGTGCCTGGAAGAGTTATGGCTACACCTTC. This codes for CAWKSYGYTF.

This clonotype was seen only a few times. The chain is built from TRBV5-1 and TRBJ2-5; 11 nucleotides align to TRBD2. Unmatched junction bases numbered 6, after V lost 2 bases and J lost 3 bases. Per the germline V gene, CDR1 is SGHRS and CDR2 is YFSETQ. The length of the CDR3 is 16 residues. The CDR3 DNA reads TGCGCCAGCAGCTTTAACGCACTAGCGGGGGAAGAGACCCAGTACTTC. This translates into CASSFNALAGEETQYF. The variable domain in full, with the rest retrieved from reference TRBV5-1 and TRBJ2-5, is KAGVTQTPRYLIKTRGQQVTLSCSPISGHRSVSWYQQTPGQGLQFLFEYFSETQRNKGNFPGRFSGRQFSNSRSEMNVSTLELGDSALYLCASSFNALAGEETQYFGPGTRLLVL.

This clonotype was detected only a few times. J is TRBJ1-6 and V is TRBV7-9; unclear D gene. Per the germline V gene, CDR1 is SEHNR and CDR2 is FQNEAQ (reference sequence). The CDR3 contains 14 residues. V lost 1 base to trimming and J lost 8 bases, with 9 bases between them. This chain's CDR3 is CASSLEGFDSPLHF. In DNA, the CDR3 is TGTGCCAGCAGCTTAGAGGGCTTTGATTCACCCCTCCACTTT.

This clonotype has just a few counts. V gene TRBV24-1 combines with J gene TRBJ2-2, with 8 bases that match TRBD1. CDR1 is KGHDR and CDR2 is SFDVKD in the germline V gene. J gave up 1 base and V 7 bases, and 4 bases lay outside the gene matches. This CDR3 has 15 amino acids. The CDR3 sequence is CATSPGTGNTGELFF. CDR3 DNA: TGTGCCACCAGCCCCGGGACAGGGAACACCGGGGAGCTGTTTTTT.

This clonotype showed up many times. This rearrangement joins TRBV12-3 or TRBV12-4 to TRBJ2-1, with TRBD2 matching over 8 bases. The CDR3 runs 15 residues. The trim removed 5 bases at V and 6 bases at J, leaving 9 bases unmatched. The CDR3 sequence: CASSGRLAIINEQFF. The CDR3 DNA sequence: TGTGCCAGCAGTGGTCGACTAGCGATTATCAATGAGCAGTTCTTC.

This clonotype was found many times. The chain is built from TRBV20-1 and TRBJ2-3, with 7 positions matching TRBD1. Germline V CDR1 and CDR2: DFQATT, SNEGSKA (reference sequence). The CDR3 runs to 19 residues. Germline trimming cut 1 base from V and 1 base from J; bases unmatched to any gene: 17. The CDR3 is CSARVTNDRDPLGTDTQYF. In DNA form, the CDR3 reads TGCAGTGCTAGAGTTACCAACGACAGGGACCCTCTGGGCACAGATACGCAGTATTTT.

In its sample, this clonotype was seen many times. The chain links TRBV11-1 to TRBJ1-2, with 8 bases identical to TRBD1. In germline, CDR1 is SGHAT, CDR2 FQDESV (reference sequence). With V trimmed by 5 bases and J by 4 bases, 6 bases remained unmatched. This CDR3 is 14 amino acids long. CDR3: CASSRDRFAYGYTF. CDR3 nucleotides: TGTGCCAGCAGCCGGGACAGGTTCGCCTATGGCTACACCTTC.